The subject of this entry is one T cell receptor (beta chain). The sample comes from a study of control samples from healthy donors and cancer patients. The table came from immunoSEQ multiplex PCR; TCRdb's copy has only in-frame clones and leaves some out. The profile shows about 140,000 clones, roughly nine tenths of them singletons. This sequence originates from a man between 18 and 29 years old in good health. The source material was blood.

The CDR3 loop reads CASSPTGSDTEAFF. In nucleotides, the CDR3 is TGTGCCAGCAGTCCGACAGGGAGCGACACTGAAGCTTTCTTT. The chain carries TRBV2 and TRBJ1-1; 7 bases line up with TRBD1. V shed 5 bases and J 3 bases; nucleotides not matched to a gene: 6. Germline V CDR1 and CDR2: SNHLY, FYNNEI. This CDR3 is 14 amino acids long.